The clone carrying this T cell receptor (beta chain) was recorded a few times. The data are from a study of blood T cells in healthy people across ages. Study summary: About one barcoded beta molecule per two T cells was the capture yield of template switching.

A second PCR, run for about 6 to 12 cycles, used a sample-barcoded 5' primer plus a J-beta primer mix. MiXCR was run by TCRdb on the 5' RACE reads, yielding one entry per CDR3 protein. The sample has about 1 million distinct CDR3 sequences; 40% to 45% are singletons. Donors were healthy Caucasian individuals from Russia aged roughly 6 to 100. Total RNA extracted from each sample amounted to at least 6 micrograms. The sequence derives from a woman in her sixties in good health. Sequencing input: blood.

CDR3 protein: CASSLDDFSQTAKNIQYF. The CDR3 bases are TGTGCCAGCAGCTTAGACGACTTCTCCCAGACAGCCAAAAACATTCAGTACTTC. The chain couples TRBV7-9 to TRBJ2-4, with D unresolved. V was shortened by 1 base and J by 0 bases, with 16 bases between the two germline ends. CDR1 and CDR2 from the germline V gene are SEHNR and FQNEAQ (reference sequence). The CDR3 has 18 amino acids.